This T cell receptor beta chain was identified in a study of shared clonotypes between healthy human individuals (dated by TCRdb to the early 2020s). At the level of the whole study: A couple of women and three men aged 18 to 49 years were included in the cohort. For each donor, CD4 naive and CD4 memory were each run on three plates, CD8 naive on two plates, and CD8 memory on one plate. The study deeply sequenced blood TCR repertoires of about 5 healthy adults to estimate repertoire size and the extent of clonotype sharing between individuals. To increase sequencing depth and limit assay-specific biases, TCR repertoire library preparation and sequencing were carried out by different laboratories using diverse techniques. Per donor, leukapheresis produced somewhere between about 0.9 and 9.5 billion PBMCs.

Per the germline V gene, SGHDN is the CDR1 and FVKESK is the CDR2. Germline trimming: 0 bases from V, 5 bases from J; junction bases outside gene matches: 6. The CDR3, cysteine through phenylalanine, is 16 amino acids long. The sequence is cut down to CDR3 DNA, 48 bases in frame from base 1. On this clone: This receptor's antigen is unknown. No much larger clone exists at a distance of one base, and base qualities are not known.

Broader findings and caveats from the paper: Pairwise subsampling led to the expectation that sequencing depth would affect the degree of clonotype sharing among donors. The genetic and exposure-history diversity represented was limited by the small number of donors. Larger estimated clonotype richness was generally found for naive subsets than for memory subsets. Only blood was sampled, and tissue TCR repertoires likely differ from those in blood. Rarefaction of sorted-subset datasets indicated incomplete sequencing despite the large sequencing depth. Compared with non-shared clonotypes, clonotypes shared by all four sorted-subset donors had higher generation probabilities. Across a few donors, approximately 5% of naive CD4, approximately 3.5% of naive CD8, around 2.1% of memory CD4, and under 0.45% of memory CD8 clonotypes were shared.

TCR CDR3 regions were amplified from genomic DNA by multiplex PCR using the deep immunoSEQ assay. Extracted genomic DNA from each cell subset was spread evenly across all wells of several immunoSEQ 96-well plates, with each plate serving as a replicate. Each replicate PCR for sorted subsets received around 210 ng genomic DNA, equal to about 30,000 T cell genomes. Purified libraries were measured with a Qubit 3.0 fluorometer, size-checked on a Bioanalyzer 2100, and measured again with the KAPA Library Quantification kit. A separate single-read 150-cycle Illumina NextSeq 550 flow cell was used to sequence each immunoSEQ 96-well plate. Regarding the original processing steps: Because the immunoSEQ output included only junctional sequences and no quality scores, the filtering could not be the same as the filtering used for full-length reads. Sequences were annotated with PyIR, a Python wrapper for IgBLAST v1.9, using IMGT germline references to assign V/J genes and CDR3. Reads were filtered out if the reads had weak V/J assignments (E-value above 1e-6), no CDR3, stop codons, out-of-frame junctions, or ambiguous translated residues. V3J clonotypes were defined as sequences sharing an identical inferred V gene, J gene, and CDR3 amino acid sequence. The percentage overlap between two repertoires was calculated by dividing the number of shared unique clonotypes by the size of the smaller repertoire. Three approaches were used to assess repertoire richness: RTK rarefaction, the Chao1 estimator, and Recon v2.1 estimates of unobserved clonotypes. Generation probabilities for all TCRbeta clonotypes obtained by the gDNA method from four donors were computed using OLGA. Sourced from immuneACCESS, this table was stored by TCRdb with only in-frame sequences that have V and J called. A share of the clones is absent; for the studies checked, an unresolved V gene accounts for under half, and the remainder has no known explanation. V, J and clone size are those of that table, while D and trimming were read from the DNA. The table for this sample lists about 380,000 clones; approximately 97% of them were counted only once. About 0.34% of the sample is taken by the ten largest.

Healthy HIV-negative adults with no recently reported acute infections or vaccinations were included as donors. Every donor was a Caucasian adult living in Nashville, Tennessee, USA. CD8 memory samples combined magnetically selected CD45RO+ cells with CCR7-negative CD45RA+ effector memory (TemRA) cells. Blood was collected by leukapheresis, and PBMCs were isolated by Ficoll-Histopaque density gradient centrifugation and then cryopreserved in liquid nitrogen vapor phase. Analytical flow cytometry was used to check the purity and quantity of every magnetically sorted T cell population. Genomic DNA was isolated from each sorted fraction and quantified by UV absorbance on a Nanodrop 2000c.

The V gene is TRBV14 and the J gene is TRBJ2-5, with TRBD2 identical over 10 junction bases. The specimen was memory CD8+ T cells sorted from blood. The sample's cell subset or site label is to be understood as: CD45RO+ cells pooled with CCR7-negative TemRA cells. The clonotype comes from a man under 40 in good health. The CDR3 loop reads CASSQDGLAEWETQYF. The bases read TGTGCCAGCAGCCAAGACGGACTAGCGGAATGGGAGACCCAGTACTTC.